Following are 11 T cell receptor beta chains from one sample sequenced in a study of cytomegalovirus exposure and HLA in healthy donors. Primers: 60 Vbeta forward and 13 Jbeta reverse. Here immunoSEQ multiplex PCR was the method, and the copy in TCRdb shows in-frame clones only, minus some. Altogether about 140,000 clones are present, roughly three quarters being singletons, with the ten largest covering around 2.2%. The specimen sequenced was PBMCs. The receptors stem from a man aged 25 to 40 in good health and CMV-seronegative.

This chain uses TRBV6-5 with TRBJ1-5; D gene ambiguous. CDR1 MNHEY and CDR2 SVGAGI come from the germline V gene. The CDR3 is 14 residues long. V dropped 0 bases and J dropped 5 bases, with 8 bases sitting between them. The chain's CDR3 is CASSYSRRYQPQHF. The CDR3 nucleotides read TGTGCCAGCAGTTACTCGCGAAGATATCAGCCCCAGCATTTT.

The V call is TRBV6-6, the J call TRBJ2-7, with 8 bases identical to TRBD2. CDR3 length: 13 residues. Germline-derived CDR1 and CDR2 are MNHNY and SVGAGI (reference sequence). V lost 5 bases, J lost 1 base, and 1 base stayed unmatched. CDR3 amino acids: CASSAGGSYEQYF. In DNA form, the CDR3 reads TGTGCCAGCAGTGCGGGGGGTTCCTACGAGCAGTACTTC.

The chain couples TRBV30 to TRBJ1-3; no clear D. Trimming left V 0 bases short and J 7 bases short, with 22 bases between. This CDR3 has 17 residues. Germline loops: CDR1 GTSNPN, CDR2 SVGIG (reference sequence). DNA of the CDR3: TGTGCCTGGAGTGTACACTCCCAGGAGGGCCTGGGGAACACCATATATTTT. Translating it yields CAWSVHSQEGLGNTIYF.

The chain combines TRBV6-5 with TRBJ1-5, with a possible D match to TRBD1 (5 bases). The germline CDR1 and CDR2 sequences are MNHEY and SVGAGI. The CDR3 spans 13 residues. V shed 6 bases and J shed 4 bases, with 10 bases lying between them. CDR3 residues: CASRPGLNQPQHF. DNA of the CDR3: TGTGCCAGCAGACCGGGACTGAATCAGCCCCAGCATTTT.

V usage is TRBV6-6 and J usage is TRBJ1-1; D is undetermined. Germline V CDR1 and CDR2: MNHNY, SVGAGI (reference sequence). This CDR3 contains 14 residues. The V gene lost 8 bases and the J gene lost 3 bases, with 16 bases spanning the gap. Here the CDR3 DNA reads TGTGCCAGCGCCCGAGGGCCGAGGCACACTGAAGCTTTCTTT. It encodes CASARGPRHTEAFF.

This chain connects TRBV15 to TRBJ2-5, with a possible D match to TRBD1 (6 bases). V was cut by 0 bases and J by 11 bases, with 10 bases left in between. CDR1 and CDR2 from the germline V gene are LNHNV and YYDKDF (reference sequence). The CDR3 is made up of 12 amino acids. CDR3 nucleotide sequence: TGTGCCACCAGCAGAGAATGGCAGGGGCAGTACTTC. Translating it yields CATSREWQGQYF.

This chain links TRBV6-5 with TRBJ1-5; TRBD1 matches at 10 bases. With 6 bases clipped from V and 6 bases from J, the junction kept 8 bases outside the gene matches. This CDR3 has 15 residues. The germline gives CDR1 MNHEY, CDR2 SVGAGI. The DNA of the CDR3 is TGTGCCAGCAGATCCGGGACAGGGGTGAGTCAGCCCCAGCATTTT. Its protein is CASRSGTGVSQPQHF.

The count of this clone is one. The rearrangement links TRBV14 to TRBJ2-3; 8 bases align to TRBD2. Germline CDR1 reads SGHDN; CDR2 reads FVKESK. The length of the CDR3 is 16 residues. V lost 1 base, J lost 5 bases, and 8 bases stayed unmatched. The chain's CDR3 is CASSQVSGSLIDTQYF. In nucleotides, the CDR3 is TGTGCCAGCAGCCAAGTAAGCGGGAGTTTGATAGATACGCAGTATTTT.

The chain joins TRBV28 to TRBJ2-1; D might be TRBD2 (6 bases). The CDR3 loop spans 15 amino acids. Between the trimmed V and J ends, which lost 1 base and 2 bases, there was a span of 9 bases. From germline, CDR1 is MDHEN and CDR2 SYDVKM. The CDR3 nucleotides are TGTGCCAGCAGTTTATTGGCGGGGACCTACAATGAGCAGTTCTTC. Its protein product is CASSLLAGTYNEQFF.

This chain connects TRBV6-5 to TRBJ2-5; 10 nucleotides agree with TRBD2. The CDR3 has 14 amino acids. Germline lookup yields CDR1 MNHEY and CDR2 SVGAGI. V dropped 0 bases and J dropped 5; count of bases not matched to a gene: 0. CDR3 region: CASSYSSGGETQYF. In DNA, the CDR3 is TGTGCCAGCAGTTACTCTAGCGGGGGGGAGACCCAGTACTTC.

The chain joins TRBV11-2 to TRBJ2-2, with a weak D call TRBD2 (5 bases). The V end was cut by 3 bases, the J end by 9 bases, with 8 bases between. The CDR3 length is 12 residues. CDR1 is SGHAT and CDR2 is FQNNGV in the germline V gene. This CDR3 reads CASSFEGRELFF. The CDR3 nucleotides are TGTGCCAGCAGCTTCGAGGGTAGGGAGCTGTTTTTT.